This T cell receptor (beta chain) originates from a study of T cell repertoires in aging, cancer and after chemotherapy. Whole-study context: Six age groups, ranging from 30 or younger to 70 or older, included the donors. Pre- and post-chemotherapy samples were paired from glioblastoma patients treated with temozolomide-based therapy.

Concerning this clonotype: No antigen is known for it.

General study findings and limits: Untreated cancer patients had significantly lower blood TCR diversity than age-matched healthy donors. No conclusions about immunological memory after chemotherapy can be drawn from the repertoire data.

The template was genomic DNA from peripheral blood, not RNA. TRB rearrangements spanning V, D and J were amplified using mixed TRB-A/B primers. MiXCR, run by TCRdb on the multiplex PCR reads, gives a single entry per CDR3 protein. The table lists fewer than 9,500 distinct CDR3 sequences, roughly half of them singletons. The TCR originated in a human donor with a solid tumor. Sequencing used blood.

CDR3 residues: CSVNQDRGYEQYF. DNA of the CDR3: TGCAGTGTTAATCAGGACAGGGGCTACGAGCAGTACTTC. This chain joins TRBV20-1 and TRBJ2-7; the match to TRBD1 covers 9 bases. Germline lookup yields CDR1 DFQATT and CDR2 SNEGSKA (reference sequence). V lost 7 bases and J lost 3; bases outside the gene matches: 7. The CDR3 is 13 amino acids.